This T cell receptor (beta chain) appears in the sequencing data of a study of T cell repertoires in cytomegalovirus infection. The CDR3 is 14 amino acids. V lost 3 bases and J lost 3, with 12 bases in between. CDR1 is MGHRA, CDR2 YSYEKL, per germline. Concerning this clonotype itself: Its antigen is undetermined.

TCRdb re-called the reads with MiXCR, one entry per CDR3 protein. The table includes about 830,000 distinct CDR3 sequences, approximately 29% detected once. The chain links TRBV4-1 to TRBJ2-7; D is perhaps TRBD2 (5 bases). This sequence was found in a human donor in good health (CMV status not recorded). Some clones in this sample may be carry-over from other donors' samples. Here the sequenced sample was cultured CD8+ T cells from PBMCs, taken from culture after CMV antigen stimulation. The CDR3 coding sequence is TGCGCCAGCAGCCATGGGATGGGAGACTACGAGCAGTACTTC. It yields the protein CASSHGMGDYEQYF.